The clone carrying this T cell receptor beta chain was counted only a few times. No antigen is known for it. Germline CDR1 and CDR2: SGHTA and FQGNSA. There are 13 residues in the CDR3. The V gene lost 2 bases and the J gene lost 9 bases, with 10 bases spanning the gap. This sample stems from a study of T cells in Graves' hyperthyroidism and ophthalmopathy. Study results and limitations: Through a model of 13 V-J features, ophthalmopathy was separated from stable hyperthyroidism.

Initially, at the first diagnosis of hyperthyroidism and before any ophthalmopathy symptoms, blood was sampled. TCR beta CDR3 regions were amplified from RNA transcripts. During a first-round RT-PCR of the TCR CDR3, the HTBI primer set was used. TCRdb re-called the multiplex PCR reads through MiXCR, storing one row per CDR3 protein. This table holds fewer than 900,000 distinct CDR3 sequences, about 17% found once. The source is a woman aged 50 to 65 with Graves' hyperthyroidism that later progressed to Graves' ophthalmopathy. The genes are TRBV7-2 and TRBJ2-2; D is ambiguous. Specimen: blood. The CDR3 DNA reads as TGTGCCAGCAGCTTAAACGTGTTCCGGGAGCTGTTTTTT. Its protein product is CASSLNVFRELFF.